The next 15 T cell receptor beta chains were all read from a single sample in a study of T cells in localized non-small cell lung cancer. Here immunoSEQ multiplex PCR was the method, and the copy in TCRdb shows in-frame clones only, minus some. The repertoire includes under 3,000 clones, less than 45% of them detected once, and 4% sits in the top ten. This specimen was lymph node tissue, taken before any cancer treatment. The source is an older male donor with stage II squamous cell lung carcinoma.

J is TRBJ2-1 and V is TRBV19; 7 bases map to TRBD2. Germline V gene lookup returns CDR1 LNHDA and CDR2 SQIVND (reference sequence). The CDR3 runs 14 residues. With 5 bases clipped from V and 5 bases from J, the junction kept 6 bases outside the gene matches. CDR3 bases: TGTGCCAGTAGTCGGCTTGGGGGGGACAATGAGCAGTTCTTC. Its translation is CASSRLGGDNEQFF.

CDR3 amino acids: CSVRQGDWAEQYF. CDR3 coding DNA: TGCAGCGTGAGACAGGGGGATTGGGCCGAGCAGTACTTC. The chain links TRBV29-1 to TRBJ2-7, with TRBD1 matching over 9 bases. The CDR3 loop spans 13 amino acids. V lost 6 bases, J lost 6 bases, and 9 bases stayed unmatched. CDR1 is SQVTM and CDR2 is ANQGSEA in the germline V gene.

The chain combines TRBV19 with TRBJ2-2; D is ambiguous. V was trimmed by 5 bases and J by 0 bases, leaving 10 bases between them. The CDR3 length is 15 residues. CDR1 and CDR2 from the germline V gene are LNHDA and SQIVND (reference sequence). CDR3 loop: CASSELATNTGELFF. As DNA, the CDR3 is TGTGCCAGTAGTGAGCTGGCTACGAACACCGGGGAGCTGTTTTTT.

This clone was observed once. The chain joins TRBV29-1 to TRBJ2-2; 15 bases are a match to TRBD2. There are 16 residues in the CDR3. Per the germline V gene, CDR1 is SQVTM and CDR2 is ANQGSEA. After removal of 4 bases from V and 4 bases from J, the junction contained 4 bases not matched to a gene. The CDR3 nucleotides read TGCAGCGTTGTCGGGACTAGCGGGAGGAGCACCGGGGAGCTGTTTTTT. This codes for CSVVGTSGRSTGELFF.

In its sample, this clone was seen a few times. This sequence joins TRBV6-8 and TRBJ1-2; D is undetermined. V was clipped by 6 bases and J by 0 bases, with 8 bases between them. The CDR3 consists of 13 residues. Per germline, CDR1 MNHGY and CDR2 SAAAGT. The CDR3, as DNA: TGTGCCAGCAGGGGCACGGCTAACTATGGCTACACCTTC. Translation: CASRGTANYGYTF.

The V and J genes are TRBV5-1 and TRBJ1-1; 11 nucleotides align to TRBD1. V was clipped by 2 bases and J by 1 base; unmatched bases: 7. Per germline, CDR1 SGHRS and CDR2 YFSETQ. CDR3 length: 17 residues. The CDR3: CASSLTGQGERNTEAFF. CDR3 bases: TGCGCCAGCAGCTTAACGGGACAGGGGGAAAGGAACACTGAAGCTTTCTTT.

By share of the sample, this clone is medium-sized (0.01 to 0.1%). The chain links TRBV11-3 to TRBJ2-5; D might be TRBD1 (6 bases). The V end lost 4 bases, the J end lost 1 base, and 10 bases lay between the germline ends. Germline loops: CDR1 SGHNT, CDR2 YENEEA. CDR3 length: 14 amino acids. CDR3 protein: CASSSGQLQETQYF. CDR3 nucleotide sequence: TGTGCCAGCAGCTCAGGACAGCTCCAAGAGACCCAGTACTTC.

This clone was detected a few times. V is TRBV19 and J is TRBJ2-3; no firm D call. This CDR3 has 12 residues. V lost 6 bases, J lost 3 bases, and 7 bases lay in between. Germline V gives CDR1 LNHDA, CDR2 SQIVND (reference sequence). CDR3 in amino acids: CASRPETDTQYF. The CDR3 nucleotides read TGTGCCAGTAGGCCCGAGACAGATACGCAGTATTTT.

The CDR3 sequence: CAWSPLHRAGSYEQYF. CDR3 bases: TGTGCCTGGAGCCCCTTACACCGGGCCGGATCCTACGAGCAGTACTTC. The chain has TRBV30 and TRBJ2-7; D not resolved. In germline, CDR1 is GTSNPN, CDR2 SVGIG (reference sequence). V was trimmed by 3 bases and J by 1 base, leaving 19 bases between them. This CDR3 comprises 16 residues.

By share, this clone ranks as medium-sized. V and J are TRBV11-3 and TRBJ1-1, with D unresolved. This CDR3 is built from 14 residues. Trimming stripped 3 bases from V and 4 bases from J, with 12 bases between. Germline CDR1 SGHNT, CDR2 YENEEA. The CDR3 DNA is TGTGCCAGCAGCTTCGGCGCACAGACCACTGAAGCTTTCTTT. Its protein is CASSFGAQTTEAFF.

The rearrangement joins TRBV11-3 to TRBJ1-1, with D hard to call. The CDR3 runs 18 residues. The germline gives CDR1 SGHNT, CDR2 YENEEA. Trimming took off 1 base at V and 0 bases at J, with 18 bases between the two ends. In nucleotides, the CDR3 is TGTGCCAGCAGCTTAGTGGCCGACGGATCTAGGATGAACACTGAAGCTTTCTTT. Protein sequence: CASSLVADGSRMNTEAFF.

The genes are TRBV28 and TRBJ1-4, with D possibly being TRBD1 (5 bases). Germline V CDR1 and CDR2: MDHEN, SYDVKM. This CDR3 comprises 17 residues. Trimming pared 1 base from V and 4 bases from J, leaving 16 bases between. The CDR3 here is CASSLLRGRRGNEKLFF. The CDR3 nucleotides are TGTGCCAGCAGTTTATTGAGAGGGAGGAGGGGTAATGAAAAACTGTTTTTT.

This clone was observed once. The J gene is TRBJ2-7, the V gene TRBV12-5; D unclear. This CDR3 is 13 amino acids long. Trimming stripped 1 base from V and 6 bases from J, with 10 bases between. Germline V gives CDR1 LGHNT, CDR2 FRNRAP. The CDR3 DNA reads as TGTGCTAGTGGTTTGGACGGTCCGGGCGAGCAGTACTTC. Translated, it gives CASGLDGPGEQYF.

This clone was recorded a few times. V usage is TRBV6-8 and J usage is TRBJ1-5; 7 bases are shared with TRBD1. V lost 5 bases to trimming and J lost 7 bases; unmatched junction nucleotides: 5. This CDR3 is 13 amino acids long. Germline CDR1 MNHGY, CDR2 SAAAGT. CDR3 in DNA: TGTGCCAGCAGTCCCAACAGGGGCCAGCCCCAGCATTTT. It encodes CASSPNRGQPQHF.

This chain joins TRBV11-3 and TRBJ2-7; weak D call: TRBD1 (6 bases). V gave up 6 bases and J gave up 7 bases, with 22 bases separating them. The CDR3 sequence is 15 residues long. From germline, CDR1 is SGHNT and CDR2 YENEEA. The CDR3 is CASSFKGGQLQEQYF. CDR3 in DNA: TGTGCCAGCAGTTTTAAGGGTGGACAGCTCCAGGAGCAGTACTTC.